One and the same sample provided the 5 T cell receptor beta chains below, sequenced in a study of OX40 agonist ivuxolimab in advanced cancers. Generated by immunoSEQ multiplex PCR, the TCRdb table keeps only in-frame clones and is missing some. The sample has over 8,000 clones, 77% seen once; the top ten hold 30%. Here the sequenced sample was CD4+ or CD8+ T cells sorted from blood, taken in a trial of the OX40 agonist ivuxolimab. The receptors here all came from an adult with an advanced solid tumor such as melanoma, head and neck, liver or kidney cancer.

The chain joins TRBV11-3 to TRBJ2-5, with unresolved D. This CDR3 is 14 amino acids long. Germline loops: CDR1 SGHNT, CDR2 YENEEA. Trimming took 5 bases from V and 5 from J, leaving 15 bases between them. The CDR3 bases are TGTGCCAGCAGCCCAGGTCCCCCGTGGGAGACCCAGTACTTC. Translation gives CASSPGPPWETQYF.

This rearrangement joins TRBV7-3 to TRBJ2-3, with D perhaps given as TRBD1 or TRBD2 (5 bases each). The germline V and J ends were trimmed by 5 bases and 3 bases, with 15 bases remaining between them. Germline V gene data show CDR1 as SGHTA and CDR2 as FQGTGA. The CDR3 is 15 amino acids. The CDR3 DNA sequence: TGTGCCAGCAGCAGAACGGGGCAGCGTACAGATACGCAGTATTTT. This codes for CASSRTGQRTDTQYF.

Only a few counts were recorded for this clone. The chain has TRBV7-9 and TRBJ2-7; 8 positions match TRBD2. Trimming removed 5 bases from V and 6 bases from J; junction bases left unmatched: 12. The length of the CDR3 is 15 residues. CDR1 SEHNR and CDR2 FQNEAQ come from the germline V gene (reference sequence). CDR3: CASSQDLRGGAEQYF. As DNA, the CDR3 is TGTGCCAGCAGCCAAGATCTCCGGGGGGGTGCCGAGCAGTACTTC.

This clone was observed a handful of times. The gene calls are TRBV7-8 and TRBJ1-5, with unresolved D. In germline, CDR1 is SGHVS, CDR2 FQNEAQ. V was pared by 1 base and J by 5 bases, with 6 bases between. The length of the CDR3 is 13 residues. This CDR3 reads CASSLGRDQPQHF. For the CDR3, the DNA is TGTGCCAGCAGCTTAGGACGGGATCAGCCCCAGCATTTT.

This chain joins TRBV28 and TRBJ2-3, with TRBD2 matching 10 bases. CDR1 and CDR2 (germline): MDHEN, SYDVKM. The CDR3 is made up of 17 amino acids. V lost 4 bases and J lost 0; bases outside the gene matches: 7. The CDR3 nucleotides are TGTGCCAGCAGTTCGACCCTAGCGGGAGCTAGCACAGATACGCAGTATTTT. Amino acids: CASSSTLAGASTDTQYF.